This T cell receptor (beta chain) was recorded in a study of T-cell reconstitution after alpha-beta-depleted transplantation in children. Study-wide findings and caveats: Two months or so post-transplant, alpha-beta T cells reportedly derived from several hundred expanded graft clones. In some patients, recipient T cells and intrathymic progenitors surviving conditioning explained high day-60 diversity. Among T cells one year after transplant, newly produced cells accounted for most counts and diversity.

This clonotype was detected ten times or more. What it binds is unknown. Unique molecular identifiers were used to barcode this TCRbeta library. TCRdb independently ran MiXCR on the PCR reads; one entry per CDR3 protein. Of 300,000 to 400,000 distinct CDR3 sequences in the sample, 16% were seen once. CDR3 length: 16 residues. The ends lost 0 bases at V and 7 bases at J; junction bases unmatched: 8. Per the germline V gene, CDR1 is SGDLS and CDR2 is YYNGEE. Sequenced material: PBMCs, mostly from graft donor cells, taken 360 days after TCRalphabeta/CD19-depleted stem cell transplant. The sequence was obtained from a male patient under 10 years old who had a stem cell transplant for acute lymphoblastic leukemia, so the T cells may come from the graft donor. This chain uses TRBV9 with TRBJ2-1, with TRBD2 identical over 9 bases. The CDR3 loop reads CASSVEAGGPGNEQFF. The CDR3 nucleotides are TGTGCCAGCAGCGTAGAGGCGGGAGGGCCGGGAAATGAGCAGTTCTTC.